Included here is one T cell receptor (beta chain) sequence, with context. This record comes from a study of blood T cell repertoires in COVID-19. Study summary: T cells, B-cell-depleted T cells, or PBMCs supplied cDNA or gDNA.

The authors' processing: Reference gene primer amplification gave estimated nucleated cell counts. The protocol was immunoSEQ multiplex PCR, while the TCRdb copy is restricted to in-frame clones and leaves out a portion. D and trimming come from the DNA, and the V and J calls and clone size come from that table. The data hold around 120,000 clones, with 90% observed a single time. Germline values: CDR1 SGHKS, CDR2 YYEKEE (reference sequence). The CDR3 loop spans 17 amino acids. V lost 3 bases and J lost 2, with 20 bases in between. This clonotype was sampled from a man in his fifties with active COVID-19. The chain joins TRBV5-5 to TRBJ2-5, with D tentatively TRBD2 (5 bases). The sample taken for sequencing was peripheral blood. The CDR3 sequence: CASSSSVGGGLQETQYF. DNA for the CDR3: TGTGCCAGCAGCTCCTCGGTAGGCGGAGGCCTTCAAGAGACCCAGTACTTC.